This TCR beta chain was retrieved from a study of beta chain features in type 1 diabetes. About this clone itself: Its specificity is unknown. Different DNA sequences within this sample yield the same CDR3.

What was sequenced were expressed TCRB transcripts, since all of the isolated RNA had been reverse transcribed. Sequencing used immunoSEQ multiplex PCR; TCRdb keeps in-frame clones, though not all of them. The sample consists of 200,000 to 250,000 clones, 14% of them appearing once. Study-wide findings and caveats: Type 1 diabetes patients had moderately but significantly shorter TCRB CDR3s in all four CD4+ subsets.

V shed 3 bases, J shed 6 bases, and the junction held 3 bases outside the gene matches. The CDR3 sequence is 13 residues long. In germline, CDR1 is SQVTM, CDR2 ANQGSEA. The origin of this receptor is a man under 40 with type 1 diabetes. The gene calls are TRBV29-1 and TRBJ2-1; 9 bases are a match to TRBD1. Sequences were obtained from naive CD4+ T cells from blood. CDR3: CSVEGQGGNEQFF. The CDR3 coding sequence is TGCAGCGTTGAGGGACAGGGAGGCAATGAGCAGTTCTTC.